This T cell receptor beta chain was profiled in a study of OX40 agonist ivuxolimab in advanced cancers. TCRdb's copy holds only in-frame clones and misses some; the assay was immunoSEQ multiplex PCR. The repertoire holds approximately 12,000 clones, with roughly 82% as singletons. Study conclusions and caveats: Researchers report that CD8+ T cells had, on average, more expanded clones than CD4+. Among the lowest peripheral clonal expansion occurred in 0.1-3.0 mg/kg partial responders.

Details on this clone: As yet, its antigen is unknown.

The CDR3 runs to 14 residues. V was clipped by 5 bases and J by 5 bases, with 16 bases between them. CDR1 and CDR2 from the germline V gene are MNHEY and SMNVEV (reference sequence). The rearrangement links TRBV27 to TRBJ2-7, with D hard to call. Material: CD4+ or CD8+ T cells sorted from blood, obtained in a trial of the OX40 agonist ivuxolimab. This TCR was sampled from an adult with an advanced solid tumor such as melanoma, head and neck, liver or kidney cancer. The CDR3 sequence: CASSPLSVGNEQYF. As DNA, the CDR3 is TGTGCCAGCAGTCCACTCTCAGTTGGGAACGAGCAGTACTTC.